This T cell receptor beta chain was recorded in a study of graft-versus-host responses after intestinal transplantation. Background on the study: Recipients were given multivisceral, liver-intestinal, or isolated intestinal transplants. Tacrolimus plus steroids were given to all recipients for about 3 years, preceded by anti-thymocyte globulin induction.

Data came from immunoSEQ multiplex PCR; TCRdb stores just in-frame clones and leaves some out. This sample has about 70,000 clones, with around 91% found just once. Comment on this clone: What it recognizes is unknown.

Germline V gives CDR1 ENHRY, CDR2 SYGVKD. This CDR3 comprises 13 residues. Trimming removed 3 bases at V and 4 bases at J, with 9 bases between. The clonotype comes from a human donor who received an intestinal transplant. The genes are TRBV10-3 and TRBJ1-1; no definite D call. The sample here was unstimulated CD8+ T cells sorted from spleen or lymph node cells, taken before intestinal transplant. In DNA, the CDR3 is TGTGCCATCAGTGACCCACAAGTCACTGAAGCTTTCTTT. Amino acid sequence: CAISDPQVTEAFF.